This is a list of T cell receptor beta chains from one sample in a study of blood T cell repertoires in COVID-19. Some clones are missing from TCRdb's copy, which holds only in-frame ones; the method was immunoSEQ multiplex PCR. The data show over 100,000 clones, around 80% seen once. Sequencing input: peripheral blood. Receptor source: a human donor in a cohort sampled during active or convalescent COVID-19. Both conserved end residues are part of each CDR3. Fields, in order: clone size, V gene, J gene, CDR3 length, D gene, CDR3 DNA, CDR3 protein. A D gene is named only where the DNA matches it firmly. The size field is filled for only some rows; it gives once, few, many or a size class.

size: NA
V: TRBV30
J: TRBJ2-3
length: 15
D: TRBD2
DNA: TGTGCCTGGAGTAGTGGTAGCGGGTACACAGATACGCAGTATTTT
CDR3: CAWSSGSGYTDTQYF

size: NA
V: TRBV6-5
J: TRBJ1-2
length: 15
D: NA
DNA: TGTGCCAGCAGTTCCCGTTGGAGATTTAACTATGGCTACACCTTC
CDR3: CASSSRWRFNYGYTF

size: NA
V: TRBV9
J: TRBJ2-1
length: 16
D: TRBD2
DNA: TGTGCCAGCAGTGGGTTGGCGGGAGAGACTTACAATGAGCAGTTCTTC
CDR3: CASSGLAGETYNEQFF

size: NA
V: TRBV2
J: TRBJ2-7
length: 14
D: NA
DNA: TGTGCCAGCACTCCGCGCTGGACAGCGAGGGAGCAGTACTTC
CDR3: CASTPRWTAREQYF

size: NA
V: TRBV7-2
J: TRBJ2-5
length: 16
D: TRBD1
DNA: TGTGCCAGCAGCTCCACTAGTGGCAGGGGGAAAGAGACCCAGTACTTC
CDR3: CASSSTSGRGKETQYF

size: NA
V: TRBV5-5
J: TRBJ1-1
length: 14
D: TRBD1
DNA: TGTGCCAGCAGTAGGGACAGTACGAACACTGAAGCTTTCTTT
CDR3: CASSRDSTNTEAFF

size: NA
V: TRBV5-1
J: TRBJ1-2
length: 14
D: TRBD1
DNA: TGCGCCAGCAGCTTGGGGGACAGGGACTATGGCTACACCTTC
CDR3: CASSLGDRDYGYTF

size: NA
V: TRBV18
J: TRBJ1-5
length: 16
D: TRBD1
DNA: TGTGCCAGCTCAGTCTCGACAGGGGGCTTCAATCAGCCCCAGCATTTT
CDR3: CASSVSTGGFNQPQHF

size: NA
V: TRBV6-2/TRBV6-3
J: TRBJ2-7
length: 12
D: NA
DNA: TGTGCCAGCAGCCCTACAGGGAAGTGGCAGTACTTC
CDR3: CASSPTGKWQYF

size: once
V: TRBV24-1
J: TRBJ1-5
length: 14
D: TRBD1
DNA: TGTGCCACCAGCCCGACAGGGGGCGCGCAGCCCCAGCATTTT
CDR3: CATSPTGGAQPQHF

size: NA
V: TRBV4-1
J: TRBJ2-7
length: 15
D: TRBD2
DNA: TGCGCCAGCAGCCAAGGACTAGCGGGGTTCTACGAGCAGTACTTC
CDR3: CASSQGLAGFYEQYF